A selection of T cell receptor beta chains follows, all from one sample in a study of cytomegalovirus exposure and HLA in healthy donors. Clones were sequenced by immunoSEQ multiplex PCR, and TCRdb holds only the in-frame ones, with some missing. Of about 130,000 clones in the sample, 70% to 80% were seen once. The material sequenced was PBMCs. These receptors were collected from a man aged 45-65 years in good health and CMV-seronegative. The CDR3 runs from the conserved cysteine through the conserved F or W. A D gene is named only where the DNA matches it firmly. For some rows the clone size is stated as once, few or many, or as a class when expanded; others skip it.

v_gene	j_gene	abundance	d_gene	CDR3nt	CDR3aa
TRBV7-2	TRBJ2-7	NA	NA	TGTGCCAGCAGCCAAGGGGGCTACGAGCAGTACTTC	CASSQGGYEQYF
TRBV28	TRBJ1-1	NA	NA	TGTGCCAGCAGTTTAACCGGGAACACTGAAGCTTTCTTT	CASSLTGNTEAFF
TRBV12-5	TRBJ2-1	few	NA	TGTGCTAGTGGTTTGGCTGTGACAGCTAGCTCCTACAATGAGCAGTTCTTC	CASGLAVTASSYNEQFF
TRBV28	TRBJ2-1	NA	NA	TGTGCCAGCAGTTTGGGAGGGACACACAATGAGCAGTTCTTC	CASSLGGTHNEQFF
TRBV5-4	TRBJ1-4	NA	TRBD1	TGTGCCAGCAGACGAGCCGGGACAGGGGGCGAGACGGGTGAAAAACTGTTTTTT	CASRRAGTGGETGEKLFF
TRBV14	TRBJ2-7	once	TRBD2	TGTGCCAGCAGCCAACGGAGCGGGAGATCCCTCTCCGAGCAGTACTTC	CASSQRSGRSLSEQYF
TRBV7-8	TRBJ2-5	NA	NA	TGTGCCAGCAGCTTTAGCCCAGCGAGGGAGACCCAGTACTTC	CASSFSPARETQYF
TRBV30	TRBJ2-7	NA	NA	TGTGCCTGGACCAAGGACAGCCTCGCCTACGAGCAGTACTTC	CAWTKDSLAYEQYF
TRBV10-3	TRBJ1-4	NA	TRBD1	TGTGCCACACGGCCGGGGACAGGGGAGTCGACTAATGAAAAACTGTTTTTT	CATRPGTGESTNEKLFF
TRBV7-2	TRBJ2-2	NA	TRBD2	TGTGCCAGCAGCGTTACTAGCGGGAGGTACACCGGGGAGCTGTTTTTT	CASSVTSGRYTGELFF
TRBV7-2	TRBJ2-7	NA	TRBD1	TGTGCCAGCAGCTTCCGCGGGACAGGGGTTTACGAGCAGTACTTC	CASSFRGTGVYEQYF
TRBV2	TRBJ1-5	NA	NA	TGTGCCAGCAGAAGGACAGATTATAGCAATCAGCCCCAGCATTTT	CASRRTDYSNQPQHF
TRBV5-1	TRBJ2-7	few	TRBD2	TGCGCCAGCAGCCGGGGGGAGTACGAGCAGTACTTC	CASSRGEYEQYF
TRBV7-6	TRBJ2-7	NA	TRBD1	TGTGCCAGCAGCCCTGGACAGGGGGCCGACGAGCAGTACTTC	CASSPGQGADEQYF
TRBV7-2	TRBJ2-1	once	NA	TGTGCCAGCAGCTTAGCTTACTCGACCGGGGAGCAGTTCTTC	CASSLAYSTGEQFF
TRBV28	TRBJ1-1	NA	TRBD1	TGTGCCAGCAGTTCACACAGGGGAATCACTGAAGCTTTCTTT	CASSSHRGITEAFF
TRBV7-9	TRBJ2-5	NA	NA	TGTGCCAGCAGCTTAGCCTTCCTGGGGGGTCTGACTGGAGAGACCCAGTACTTC	CASSLAFLGGLTGETQYF
TRBV5-4	TRBJ2-1	NA	TRBD2	TGTGCCAGCAGCTTAGGGACTAGCGGGAGCGTGGATGAGCAGTTCTTC	CASSLGTSGSVDEQFF
TRBV5-7	TRBJ1-2	NA	NA	TGTGCCAGCAGCTTGGCCAGGATGAACTATGGCTACACCTTC	CASSLARMNYGYTF
TRBV15	TRBJ2-5	NA	TRBD1	TGTGCCACCAGCAGAAGACAGGGAACCCAAGAGACCCAGTACTTC	CATSRRQGTQETQYF
TRBV28	TRBJ2-2	NA	NA	TGTGCCAGCAGTCTCCGGGACGGGGAGCTGTTTTTT	CASSLRDGELFF
TRBV7-2	TRBJ1-1	NA	NA	TGTGCCAGCAGCTTGGGAGCAGGCGCAAACACTGAAGCTTTCTTT	CASSLGAGANTEAFF
TRBV6-6	TRBJ2-2	NA	NA	TGTGCCAGCAGCCCCACGACAGCGAACACCGGGGAGCTGTTTTTT	CASSPTTANTGELFF
TRBV9	TRBJ2-7	NA	TRBD1	TGTGCCAGCAGCCCCCGAGGGGACAGGTCAACCTACGAGCAGTACTTC	CASSPRGDRSTYEQYF
TRBV10-3	TRBJ2-7	NA	TRBD2	TGTGCCATCAGTGAGCGGACTAGCGGGTACGAGCAGTACTTC	CAISERTSGYEQYF
TRBV4-1	TRBJ1-1	NA	NA	TGCGCCAGCAGCCAATCAGTGAACACTGAAGCTTTCTTT	CASSQSVNTEAFF
TRBV2	TRBJ2-7	NA	NA	NA	CASSTSQGSYEQYF
TRBV19	TRBJ1-4	NA	TRBD1	TGTGCCAGTAGTCGGGGGACAGCGAATGAAAAACTGTTTTTT	CASSRGTANEKLFF
TRBV6-1	TRBJ1-3	NA	TRBD1	TGTGCCAGCAGTGAACCCCCGGGACAGGGATACACCATATATTTT	CASSEPPGQGYTIYF
TRBV5-1	TRBJ2-3	NA	NA	TGCGCCAGCAGCTCGGACAGCCCGACAGATACGCAGTATTTT	CASSSDSPTDTQYF
TRBV2	TRBJ1-1	few	NA	TGTGCCAGCAGTGTGGCAGGGAAGAACACTGAAGCTTTCTTT	CASSVAGKNTEAFF
TRBV5-1	TRBJ2-2	NA	TRBD1	TGCGCCAGCAGCTCGGGACAGAAGAACACCGGGGAGCTGTTTTTT	CASSSGQKNTGELFF
TRBV13	TRBJ2-3	NA	NA	TGTGCCAGCAGCTTAGAATCCGGGGTCGCCGGAGATACGCAGTATTTT	CASSLESGVAGDTQYF
TRBV29-1	TRBJ2-7	NA	NA	TGCAGCGTTGCCCGGGACGGGTGGGGGGGCAGCGAGCAGTACTTC	CSVARDGWGGSEQYF
TRBV7-3	TRBJ2-4	NA	NA	TGTGCCAGCAGCTTAACTTCGGGTGACATTCAGTACTTC	CASSLTSGDIQYF
TRBV4-3	TRBJ2-4	NA	NA	TGCGCCAGCAGCCAAGATCGGGCAGGGAGGGCCAAAAACATTCAGTACTTC	CASSQDRAGRAKNIQYF
TRBV5-1	TRBJ2-1	NA	TRBD2	TGCGCCAGCAGCCCCGGAGCGGGAGTGAATGAGCAGTTCTTC	CASSPGAGVNEQFF
TRBV5-6	TRBJ2-1	once	NA	TGTGCCAGCAGCTTGGTGGGGGGACGTTACAATGAGCAGTTCTTC	CASSLVGGRYNEQFF
TRBV5-1	TRBJ1-1	NA	NA	TGCGCCAGCAGCTTGGGGGGGACACCTAACACTGAAGCTTTCTTT	CASSLGGTPNTEAFF
TRBV5-4	TRBJ2-5	NA	TRBD2	TGTGCCAGCAGCTCCGGGCTTAGCGGGAGAATCCAAGAGACCCAGTACTTC	CASSSGLSGRIQETQYF
TRBV5-4	TRBJ1-2	NA	NA	TGTGCCAGCAGCTTGGAGGGGGCTAACTATGGCTACACCTTC	CASSLEGANYGYTF
TRBV6-6	TRBJ1-1	NA	NA	TGTGCCAGCAGTTACCCCCCCAGGAACACTGAAGCTTTCTTT	CASSYPPRNTEAFF